This T cell receptor (beta chain) appears in the sequencing data of a study of cytomegalovirus exposure and HLA in healthy donors. Overall study results and limits: The study labeled 170 or so TCR beta chains cytomegalovirus-associated.

Remarks on this clone: Its antigen is unidentified.

Assay: immunoSEQ multiplex PCR; the TCRdb copy retains only in-frame clones and omits some. The sample has roughly 140,000 clones; approximately 88% are singletons. V lost 2 bases to trimming and J lost 0 bases, with 10 bases between them. CDR1 and CDR2 from the germline V gene are MNHEY and SVGAGI. CDR3 size: 16 residues. Sequences were obtained from PBMCs. This receptor was identified in a woman between 18 and 29 years old in good health and CMV-seropositive. The rearrangement joins TRBV6-5 to TRBJ2-2, with a weak D call TRBD2 (5 bases). CDR3 sequence reads: CASSYRGKTNTGELFF. The DNA of the CDR3 is TGTGCCAGCAGTTACCGAGGGAAAACGAACACCGGGGAGCTGTTTTTT.